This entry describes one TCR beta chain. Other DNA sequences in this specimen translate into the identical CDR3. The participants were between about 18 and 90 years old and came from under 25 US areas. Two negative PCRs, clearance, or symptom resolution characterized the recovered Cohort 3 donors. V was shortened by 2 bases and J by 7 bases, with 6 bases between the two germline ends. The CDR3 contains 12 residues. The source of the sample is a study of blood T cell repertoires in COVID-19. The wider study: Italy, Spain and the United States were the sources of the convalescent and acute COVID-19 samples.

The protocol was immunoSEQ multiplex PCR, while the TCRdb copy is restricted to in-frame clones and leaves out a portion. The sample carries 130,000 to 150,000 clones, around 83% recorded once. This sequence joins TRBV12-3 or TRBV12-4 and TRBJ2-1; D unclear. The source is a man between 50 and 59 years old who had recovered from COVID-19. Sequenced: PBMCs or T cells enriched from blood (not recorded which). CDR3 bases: TGTGCCAGCAGTTTATCGGTTAATGAGCAGTTCTTC. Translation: CASSLSVNEQFF.